Each of the 23 T cell receptor beta chains below was sequenced from the same sample in a study of cytomegalovirus exposure and HLA in healthy donors. Produced via immunoSEQ multiplex PCR; TCRdb's table is partial and in-frame only. The profile shows about 140,000 clones, roughly 86% of them singletons. The sequenced sample consisted of PBMCs. The receptors come from a man aged 18-30 years in good health and CMV-seropositive.

The genes are TRBV20-1 and TRBJ1-4; D is unresolved. Germline values: CDR1 DFQATT, CDR2 SNEGSKA (reference sequence). The CDR3 spans 11 residues. V was cut by 6 bases and J by 7 bases, with 9 bases left in between. CDR3 coding DNA: TGCAGTGCCACCCAAGCTGAAAAACTGTTTTTT. It is translated as CSATQAEKLFF.

The J gene is TRBJ2-7, the V gene TRBV5-1, with TRBD1 identical over 9 bases. The CDR3 length is 14 residues. J gave up 3 bases and V 2 bases, and 3 bases lay outside the gene matches. The germline CDR1 and CDR2 sequences are SGHRS and YFSETQ. The CDR3: CASSLGTGNYEQYF. In nucleotides, the CDR3 is TGCGCCAGCAGCTTAGGGACAGGGAACTACGAGCAGTACTTC.

The chain carries TRBV7-8 and TRBJ2-7, with a weak D call TRBD2 (5 bases). The V gene lost 2 bases and the J gene lost 2 bases, with 10 bases spanning the gap. Germline V gene lookup returns CDR1 SGHVS and CDR2 FQNEAQ. The CDR3 extends over 14 amino acids. The CDR3 nucleotides read TGTGCCAGCAGCTTAAGAACGGGGACCTACGAGCAGTACTTC. This gives the protein CASSLRTGTYEQYF. Combining the CDR3 with reference TRBV7-8 and TRBJ2-7 gives the whole variable domain GAGVSQSPRYKVAKRGQDVALRCDPISGHVSLFWYQQALGQGPEFLTYFQNEAQLDKSGLPSDRFFAERPEGSVSTLKIQRTQQEDSAVYLCASSLRTGTYEQYFGPGTRLTVT.

The chain is built from TRBV5-5 and TRBJ1-6, with D possibly matching TRBD1 (6 bases). Germline values: CDR1 SGHKS, CDR2 YYEKEE (reference sequence). The CDR3 sequence is 15 residues long. With 2 bases removed from V and 10 bases from J, the gap between germline ends came to 16 bases. The DNA for the CDR3 is TGTGCCAGCAGCTTCTCCCAGGGGAAAGAATCACCCCTCCACTTT. Translation: CASSFSQGKESPLHF.

This clone was recorded a few times. The CDR3 DNA sequence: TGTGCCAGCAGCTTGGGACAGGGGGCTTTACAATATGGCTACACCTTC. It specifies CASSLGQGALQYGYTF. The chain is built from TRBV5-6 and TRBJ1-2; 10 bases align to TRBD1. V shed 0 bases, J shed 5 bases, and the junction held 7 bases outside the gene matches. Germline V lookup: CDR1 SGHDT, CDR2 YYEEEE. The CDR3 is made up of 16 amino acids.

This clone has only a few counts. This likely reflects a read error, since a far larger clone is one base away. The chain carries TRBV11-2 and TRBJ2-7; a possible D gene is TRBD1 (6 bases). Trimming shortened V by 5 bases and J by 3 bases, and 11 bases separated the two germline ends. CDR1 and CDR2 (germline): SGHAT, FQNNGV. The CDR3 runs to 13 residues. As DNA, the CDR3 is TGTGCCAGCAGCCATGGACAGAACTACGAGCAGTACTTC. The encoded protein is CASSHGQNYEQYF. Full variable domain (missing parts from reference TRBV11-2 and TRBJ2-7): EAGVAQSPRYKIIEKRQSVAFWCNPISGHATLYWYQQILGQGPKLLIQFQNNGVVDDSQLPKDRFSAERLKGVDSTLKIQPAKLEDSAVYLCASSHGQNYEQYFGPGTRLTVT.

The chain couples TRBV9 to TRBJ2-1; 8 nucleotides align to TRBD1. The CDR3 is 16 residues long. Germline CDR1 is SGDLS and CDR2 is YYNGEE. V lost 0 bases and J lost 4; bases outside the gene matches: 6. Here the CDR3 DNA reads TGTGCCAGCAGCGTAGCAGGGCAGGGGGCATACAATGAGCAGTTCTTC. Protein sequence: CASSVAGQGAYNEQFF.

The J gene is TRBJ2-7, the V gene TRBV15; a possible D gene is TRBD2 (6 bases). Deletions cut 4 bases from V and 0 bases from J, with 13 bases between. The CDR3 is made up of 15 amino acids. Germline values: CDR1 LNHNV, CDR2 YYDKDF (reference sequence). This CDR3 reads CATSKGRAGSYEQYF. CDR3 nucleotide sequence: TGTGCCACCAGCAAGGGGAGAGCGGGCTCCTACGAGCAGTACTTC.

This clone was seen only a few times. The V and J genes are TRBV27 and TRBJ1-5; D call uncertain. This CDR3 spans 13 amino acids. Germline CDR1 is MNHEY and CDR2 is SMNVEV (reference sequence). Between the trimmed V and J ends, which lost 3 bases and 3 bases, there was a span of 6 bases. The chain's CDR3 is CASSLRFNQPQHF. DNA of the CDR3: TGTGCCAGCAGTTTGAGGTTCAATCAGCCCCAGCATTTT.

The chain employs TRBV9 and TRBJ2-7; D perhaps matches TRBD2 (6 bases). This CDR3 contains 14 residues. Looked up from germline, CDR1 is SGDLS and CDR2 is YYNGEE. With 0 bases removed from V and 1 base from J, the gap between germline ends came to 8 bases. CDR3: CASSVGGLSYEQYF. CDR3 DNA: TGTGCCAGCAGCGTAGGGGGACTTTCCTACGAGCAGTACTTC.

The chain links TRBV30 to TRBJ1-4; 8 nucleotides agree with TRBD1. CDR3 size: 13 residues. The V and J ends lost 4 bases and 5 bases, in that order; junction bases with no gene match: 3. CDR1 is GTSNPN and CDR2 is SVGIG in the germline V gene (reference sequence). The CDR3 loop is CAWNRDRNEKLFF. CDR3 DNA: TGTGCCTGGAACCGGGACAGGAATGAAAAACTGTTTTTT.

This chain uses TRBV18 with TRBJ1-2; 8 bases align to TRBD1. CDR3 size: 13 residues. Germline V gene sequence: CDR1 KGHSH, CDR2 LQKENI. Losses at the gene ends were 4 bases for V and 7 bases for J; bases not matched to a gene: 5. This CDR3 reads CASSLGQGSGYTF. The CDR3, as DNA: TGTGCCAGCTCACTTGGACAGGGCTCTGGCTACACCTTC.

This chain connects TRBV29-1 to TRBJ1-5; a weak D match, TRBD1 (5 bases). CDR1 is SQVTM, CDR2 ANQGSEA, per germline. CDR3 length: 13 residues. The germline V and J ends were trimmed by 4 bases and 7 bases, with 14 bases remaining between them. The CDR3 coding sequence is TGCAGCGTTGGGGGGAGGGTCGGGCAGCCCCAGCATTTT. Translated: CSVGGRVGQPQHF.

This clone was recorded once. The same CDR3 is also encoded by other DNA sequences in this sample. The V and J genes are TRBV30 and TRBJ2-3; D is undetermined. Germline loops: CDR1 GTSNPN, CDR2 SVGIG (reference sequence). The V end was cut by 0 bases, the J end by 6 bases, with 7 bases between. The CDR3 is made up of 12 amino acids. CDR3 sequence (DNA): TGTGCCTGGAGTGTACGCGGCGATACGCAGTATTTT. This translates into CAWSVRGDTQYF. Full variable domain (missing parts from reference TRBV30 and TRBJ2-3): SQTIHQWPATLVQPVGSPLSLECTVEGTSNPNLYWYRQAAGRGLQLLFYSVGIGQISSEVPQNLSASRPQDRQFILSSKKLLLSDSGFYLCAWSVRGDTQYFGPGTRLTVL.

CDR3 nucleotide sequence: TGTGCCAGCTCACCACTGGCTAGCGGGCCGTACACCGGGGAGCTGTTTTTT. It is translated as CASSPLASGPYTGELFF. V and J are TRBV18 and TRBJ2-2, with 8 positions matching TRBD2. Germline assignment: CDR1 KGHSH and CDR2 LQKENI. V lost 1 base to trimming and J lost 3 bases; unmatched junction nucleotides: 7. The CDR3 runs to 17 residues.

The chain recombines TRBV4-2 with TRBJ2-3, with TRBD2 identical over 10 bases. Unmatched junction bases numbered 11, after V lost 0 bases and J lost 8 bases. Germline V gene lookup returns CDR1 LGHNA and CDR2 YNFKEQ. The CDR3 consists of 17 residues. CDR3 bases: TGTGCCAGCAGCCAAGAGTTAAGCGGGGGGGCAGGGGGTACGCAGTATTTT. Protein sequence: CASSQELSGGAGGTQYF.

The chain has TRBV10-3 and TRBJ2-7, with TRBD2 as a possible D gene (6 bases). Germline V gene sequence: CDR1 ENHRY, CDR2 SYGVKD. Trimming shortened V by 2 bases and J by 7 bases, and 18 bases separated the two germline ends. The CDR3 consists of 15 residues. CDR3 in amino acids: CAISETSRVRYEQYF. The CDR3 nucleotides read TGTGCCATCAGTGAGACTAGCCGGGTAAGGTATGAGCAGTACTTC.

The chain is built from TRBV21-1 and TRBJ1-5. TRBV21-1 is an annotated pseudogene. This CDR3 region has 19 residues. CDR3 in DNA: TGTGCCAGCAGCAAAGCGGAGGGGCGGGGGGGAAGGAGCAATCAGCCCCAGCATTTT. It specifies CASSKAEGRGGRSNQPQHF.

The rearrangement uses TRBV7-9 and TRBJ2-2, with a weak D call TRBD2 (8 bases). Trimming took off 5 bases at V and 2 bases at J, with 24 bases between the two ends. The CDR3 sequence is 19 residues long. Germline loops: CDR1 SEHNR, CDR2 FQNEAQ (reference sequence). Here the CDR3 DNA reads TGTGCCAGCAGCCTTCAATTAGGGGGCACTAGCGGAAACACCGGGGAGCTGTTTTTT. The encoded protein is CASSLQLGGTSGNTGELFF.

The chain couples TRBV9 to TRBJ2-1, with TRBD2 as a possible D gene (5 bases). Per the germline V gene, CDR1 is SGDLS and CDR2 is YYNGEE. The CDR3 length is 14 residues. The V and J ends lost 0 bases and 5 bases respectively, with 9 bases between them. The CDR3: CASSVGDSDNEQFF. DNA of the CDR3: TGTGCCAGCAGCGTAGGGGATAGCGACAATGAGCAGTTCTTC.

The J gene is TRBJ2-7, the V gene TRBV7-2, with D maybe TRBD2 (6 bases). The germline CDR1 and CDR2 sequences are SGHTA and FQGNSA. V lost 3 bases and J lost 1, with 7 bases in between. The CDR3 contains 13 residues. As DNA, the CDR3 is TGTGCCAGCAGCTTGGCGGGGTCCTACGAGCAGTACTTC. This translates into CASSLAGSYEQYF.

This chain links TRBV9 with TRBJ2-3; 7 bases map to TRBD1. Per the germline V gene, CDR1 is SGDLS and CDR2 is YYNGEE. The V segment lost 3 bases and the J segment 15 bases; nucleotides outside the gene matches: 13. The CDR3 is made up of 13 amino acids. This CDR3 reads CASSGGGRVADYF. DNA of the CDR3: TGTGCCAGCAGCGGAGGGGGCAGGGTGGCCGACTATTTT.

J is TRBJ2-2 and V is TRBV2, with D tentatively TRBD2 (6 bases). Germline values: CDR1 SNHLY, CDR2 FYNNEI. Trimming removed 8 bases at V and 7 bases at J, with 17 bases between. The CDR3 is made up of 14 amino acids. CDR3 in DNA: TGTGCCAGCGAAGTGGAGATGGGAGGCGGGGAGCTGTTTTTT. Amino acids: CASEVEMGGGELFF.